The clone carrying this T cell receptor (beta chain) has only a few counts. Its antigen remains unidentified. A read error may produce the germline difference seen at one junction end. This record comes from a study of T cells in Graves' hyperthyroidism and ophthalmopathy. Broader study findings: For ophthalmopathy, model prediction preceded onset by a median around six months.

CDR1 KGHSH and CDR2 LQKENI come from the germline V gene. The CDR3 contains 15 residues. Amplified TCR beta CDR3 regions derived from RNA transcripts. First-round RT-PCR of the TCR CDR3 relied on the HTBI primer set. TCRdb processed the multiplex PCR reads anew with MiXCR; each CDR3 protein has one entry. The sample yields 450,000 to 550,000 distinct CDR3 sequences, roughly 24% seen once. The rearrangement uses TRBV18 and TRBJ1-3, with unresolved D. Sequenced input: blood. This clonotype was sampled from a woman aged 30 to 39 with Graves' ophthalmopathy. CDR3 nucleotide sequence: TGTACCAGCTCACTGGCGGAACTCTCTGGAAACACCATATATTTT. Its translation: CTSSLAELSGNTIYF.